This T cell receptor beta chain derives from a study of CD4 T cells in relation to SARS-CoV-2 and coronaviruses. Overall study: The restricting HLA molecule for shared crossreactive spike epitopes was mapped.

This clone appeared a few times. Unexposed donor CD4+ T cells date from 2011-2018, before the COVID-19 pandemic. Naive and memory CD4+ T cells were separated from cryopreserved PBMCs. Clones were read by immunoSEQ multiplex PCR, and TCRdb kept only the in-frame ones, dropping some. Here the sample spans about 65,000 clones, over 80% being singletons. Per the germline V gene, CDR1 is KGHSH and CDR2 is LQKENI. V was clipped by 4 bases and J by 4 bases, with 14 bases between them. CDR3 length: 15 amino acids. The genes are TRBV18 and TRBJ1-5; no clear D. Specimen: memory CD4+ T cells from PBMCs. The TCR sequence derives from a human donor in good health. This CDR3 is CASSLSREENQPQHF. CDR3 in DNA: TGTGCCAGCTCACTGTCGAGGGAGGAAAATCAGCCCCAGCATTTT.